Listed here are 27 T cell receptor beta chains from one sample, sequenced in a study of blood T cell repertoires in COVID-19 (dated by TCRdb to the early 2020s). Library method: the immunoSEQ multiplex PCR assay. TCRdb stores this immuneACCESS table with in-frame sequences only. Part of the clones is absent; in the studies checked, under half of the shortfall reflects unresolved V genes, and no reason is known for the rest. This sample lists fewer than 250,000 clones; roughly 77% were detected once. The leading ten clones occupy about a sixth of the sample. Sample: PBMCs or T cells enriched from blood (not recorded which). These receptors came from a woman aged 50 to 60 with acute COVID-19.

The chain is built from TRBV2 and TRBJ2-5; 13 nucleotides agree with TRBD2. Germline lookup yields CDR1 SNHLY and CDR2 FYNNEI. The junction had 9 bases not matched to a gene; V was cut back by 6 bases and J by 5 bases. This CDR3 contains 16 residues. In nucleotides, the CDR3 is TGTGCCAGCAGGGCACTAGCGGGGGGGCCAGTGGAGACCCAGTACTTC. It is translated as CASRALAGGPVETQYF.

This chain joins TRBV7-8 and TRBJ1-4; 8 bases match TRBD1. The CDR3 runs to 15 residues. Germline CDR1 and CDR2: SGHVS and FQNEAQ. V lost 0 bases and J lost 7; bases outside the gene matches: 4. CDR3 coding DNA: TGTGCCAGCAGCTTAGCAATACAGGGGGGTGAAAAACTGTTTTTT. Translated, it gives CASSLAIQGGEKLFF.

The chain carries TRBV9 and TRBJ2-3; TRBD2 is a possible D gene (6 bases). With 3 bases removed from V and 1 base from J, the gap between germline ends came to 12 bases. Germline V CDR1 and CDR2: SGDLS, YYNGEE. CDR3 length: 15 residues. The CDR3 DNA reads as TGTGCCAGCAGCGAGACTAGTTTGGGCACAGATACGCAGTATTTT. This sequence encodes CASSETSLGTDTQYF.

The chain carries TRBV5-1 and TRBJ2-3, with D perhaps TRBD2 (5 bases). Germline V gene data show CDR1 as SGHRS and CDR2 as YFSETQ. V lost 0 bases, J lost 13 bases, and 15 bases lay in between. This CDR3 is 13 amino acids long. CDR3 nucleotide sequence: TGCGCCAGCAGCTTGGGGTTCCCGGGGTTGAAGTATTTT. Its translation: CASSLGFPGLKYF.

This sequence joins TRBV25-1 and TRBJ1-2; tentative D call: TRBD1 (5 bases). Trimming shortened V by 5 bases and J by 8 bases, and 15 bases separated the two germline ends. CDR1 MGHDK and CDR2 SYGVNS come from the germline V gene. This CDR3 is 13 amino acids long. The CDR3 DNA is TGTGCCAGCAGTCTTTCGGGAGGGGCGGGCTACACCTTC. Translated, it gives CASSLSGGAGYTF.

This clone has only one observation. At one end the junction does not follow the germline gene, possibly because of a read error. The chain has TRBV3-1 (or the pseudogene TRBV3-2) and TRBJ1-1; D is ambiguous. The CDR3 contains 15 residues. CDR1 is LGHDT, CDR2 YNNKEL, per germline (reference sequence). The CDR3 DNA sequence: TGTGCCAGCAGACAAGGGCATTTCATGAACACTGAAGCTTTCTTT. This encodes CASRQGHFMNTEAFF.

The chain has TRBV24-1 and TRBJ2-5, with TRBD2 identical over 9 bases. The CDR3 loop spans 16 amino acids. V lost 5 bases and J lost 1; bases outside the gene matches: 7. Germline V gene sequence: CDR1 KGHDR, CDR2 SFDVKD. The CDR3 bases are TGTGCCACCAGTGGACGGAGCGGGGGGATCCAAGAGACCCAGTACTTC. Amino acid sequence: CATSGRSGGIQETQYF.

CDR3 residues: CASSRIVEEDGYTF. The CDR3 DNA reads TGTGCCAGCAGCCGGATCGTGGAGGAGGATGGCTACACCTTC. The gene calls are TRBV27 and TRBJ1-2, with D uncertain. The CDR3 consists of 14 residues. The germline gives CDR1 MNHEY, CDR2 SMNVEV (reference sequence). V was trimmed by 6 bases and J by 6 bases, leaving 17 bases between them.

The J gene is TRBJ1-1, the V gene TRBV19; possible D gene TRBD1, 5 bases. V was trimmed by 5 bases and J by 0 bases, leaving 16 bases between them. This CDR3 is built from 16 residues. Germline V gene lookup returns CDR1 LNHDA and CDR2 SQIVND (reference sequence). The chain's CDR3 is CASSPERQIMNTEAFF. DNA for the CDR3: TGTGCCAGTAGTCCAGAACGACAGATCATGAACACTGAAGCTTTCTTT.

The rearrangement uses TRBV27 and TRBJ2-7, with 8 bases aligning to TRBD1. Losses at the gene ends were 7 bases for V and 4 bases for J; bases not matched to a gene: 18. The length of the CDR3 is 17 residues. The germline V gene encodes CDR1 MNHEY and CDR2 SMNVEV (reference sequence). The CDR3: CASTSLGVAQGAYEQYV. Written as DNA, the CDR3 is TGTGCCAGCACCTCCCTGGGGGTAGCTCAGGGGGCTTACGAGCAGTACGTC.

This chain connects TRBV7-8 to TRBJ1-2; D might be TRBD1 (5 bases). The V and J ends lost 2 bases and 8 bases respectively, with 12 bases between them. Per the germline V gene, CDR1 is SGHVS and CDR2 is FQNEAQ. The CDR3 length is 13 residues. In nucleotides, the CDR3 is TGTGCCAGCAGCTTAAAGCCCCAGGGAGGCTACACCTTC. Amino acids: CASSLKPQGGYTF.

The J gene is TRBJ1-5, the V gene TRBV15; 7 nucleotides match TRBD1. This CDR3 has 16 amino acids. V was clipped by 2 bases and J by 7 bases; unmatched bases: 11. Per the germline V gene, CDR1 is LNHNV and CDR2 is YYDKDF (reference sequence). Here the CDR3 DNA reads TGTGCCACCAGCAGATTGGGGACAGCGGCAGGACAGCCCCAGCATTTT. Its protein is CATSRLGTAAGQPQHF. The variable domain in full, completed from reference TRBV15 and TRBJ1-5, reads DAMVIQNPRYQVTQFGKPVTLSCSQTLNHNVMYWYQQKSSQAPKLLFHYYDKDFNNEADTPDNFQSRRPNTSFCFLDIRSPGLGDTAMYLCATSRLGTAAGQPQHFGDGTRLSIL.

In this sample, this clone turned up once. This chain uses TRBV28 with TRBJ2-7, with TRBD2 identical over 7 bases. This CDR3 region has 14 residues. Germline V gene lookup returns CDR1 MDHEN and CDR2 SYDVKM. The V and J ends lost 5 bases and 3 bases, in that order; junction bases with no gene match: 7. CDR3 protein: CASSGRERGYEQYV. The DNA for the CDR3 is TGTGCCAGCAGTGGCAGGGAGCGGGGCTACGAGCAGTACGTC.

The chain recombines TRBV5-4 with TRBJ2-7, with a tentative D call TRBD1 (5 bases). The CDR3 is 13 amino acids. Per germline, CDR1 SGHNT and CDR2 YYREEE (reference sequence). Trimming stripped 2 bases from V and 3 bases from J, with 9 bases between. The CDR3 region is CASSFQQGYEQYV. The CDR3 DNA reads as TGTGCCAGCAGCTTCCAGCAGGGCTACGAGCAGTACGTC.

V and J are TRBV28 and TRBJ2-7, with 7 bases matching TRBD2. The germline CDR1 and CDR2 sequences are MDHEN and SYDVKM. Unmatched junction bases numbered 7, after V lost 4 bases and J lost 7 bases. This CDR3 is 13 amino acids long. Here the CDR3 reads CASSWRQGGEQYV. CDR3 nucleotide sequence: TGTGCCAGCAGTTGGAGGCAGGGAGGGGAGCAGTACGTC.

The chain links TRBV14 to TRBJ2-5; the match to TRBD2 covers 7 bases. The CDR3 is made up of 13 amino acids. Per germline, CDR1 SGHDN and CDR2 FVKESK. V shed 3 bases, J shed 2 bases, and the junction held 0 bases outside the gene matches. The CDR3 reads CASSQRGQETQYF. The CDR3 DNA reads TGTGCCAGCAGCCAGCGGGGGCAAGAGACCCAGTACTTC.

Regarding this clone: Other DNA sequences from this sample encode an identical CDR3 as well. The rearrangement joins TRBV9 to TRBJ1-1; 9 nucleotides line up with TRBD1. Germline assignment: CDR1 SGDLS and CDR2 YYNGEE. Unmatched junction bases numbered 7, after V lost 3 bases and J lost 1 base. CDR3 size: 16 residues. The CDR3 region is CASSGRQGVGNTEAFF. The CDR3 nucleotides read TGTGCCAGCAGCGGACGACAGGGGGTGGGGAACACTGAAGCTTTCTTT.

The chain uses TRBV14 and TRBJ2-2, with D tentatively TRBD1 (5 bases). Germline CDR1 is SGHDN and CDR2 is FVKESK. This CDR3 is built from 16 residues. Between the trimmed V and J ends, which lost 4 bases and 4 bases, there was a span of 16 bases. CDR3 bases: TGTGCCAGCAGCCGTCAGACAGCAGGGATCACCGGGGAGCTGTTTTTT. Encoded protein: CASSRQTAGITGELFF.

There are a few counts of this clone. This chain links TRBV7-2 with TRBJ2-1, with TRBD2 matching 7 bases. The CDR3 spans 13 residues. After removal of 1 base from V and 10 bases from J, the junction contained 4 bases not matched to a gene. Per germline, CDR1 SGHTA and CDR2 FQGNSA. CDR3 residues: CASSLDVREEQFF. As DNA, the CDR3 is TGTGCCAGCAGCTTAGATGTGCGGGAGGAGCAGTTCTTC.

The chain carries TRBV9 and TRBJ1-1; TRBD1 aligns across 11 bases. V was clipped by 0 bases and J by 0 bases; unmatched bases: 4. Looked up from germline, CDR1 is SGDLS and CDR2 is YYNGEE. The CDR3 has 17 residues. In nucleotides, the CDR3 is TGTGCCAGCAGCGTAGTAAGGACAGGGGGCTTGAACACTGAAGCTTTCTTT. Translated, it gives CASSVVRTGGLNTEAFF.

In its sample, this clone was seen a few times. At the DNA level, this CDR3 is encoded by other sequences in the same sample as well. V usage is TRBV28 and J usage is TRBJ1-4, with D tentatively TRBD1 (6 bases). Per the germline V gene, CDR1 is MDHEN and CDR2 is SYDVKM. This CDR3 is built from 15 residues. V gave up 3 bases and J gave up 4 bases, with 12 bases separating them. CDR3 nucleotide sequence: TGTGCCAGCAGTTTGGGGGGGGCCCATAATGAAAAACTGTTTTTT. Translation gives CASSLGGAHNEKLFF. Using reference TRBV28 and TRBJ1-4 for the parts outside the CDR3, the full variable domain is DVKVTQSSRYLVKRTGEKVFLECVQDMDHENMFWYRQDPGLGLRLIYFSYDVKMKEKGDIPEGYSVSREKKERFSLILESASTNQTSMYLCASSLGGAHNEKLFFGSGTQLSVL.

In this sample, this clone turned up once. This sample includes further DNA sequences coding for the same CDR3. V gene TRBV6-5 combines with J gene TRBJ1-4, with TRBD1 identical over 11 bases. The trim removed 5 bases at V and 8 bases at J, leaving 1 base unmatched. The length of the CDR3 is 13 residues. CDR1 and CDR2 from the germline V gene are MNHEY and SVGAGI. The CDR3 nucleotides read TGTGCCAGCAGTAGGGACAGGGGGGAAAAACTGTTTTTT. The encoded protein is CASSRDRGEKLFF.

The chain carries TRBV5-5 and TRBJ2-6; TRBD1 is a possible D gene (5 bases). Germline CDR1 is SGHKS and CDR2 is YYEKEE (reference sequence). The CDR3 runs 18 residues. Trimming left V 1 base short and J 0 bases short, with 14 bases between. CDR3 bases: TGTGCCAGCAGCTTGTCACAGGTGACCCTCTCTGGGGCCAACGTCCTGACTTTC. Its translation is CASSLSQVTLSGANVLTF.

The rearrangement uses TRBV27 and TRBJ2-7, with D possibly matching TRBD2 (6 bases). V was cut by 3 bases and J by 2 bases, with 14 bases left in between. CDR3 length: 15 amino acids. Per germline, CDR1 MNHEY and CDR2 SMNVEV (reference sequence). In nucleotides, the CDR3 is TGTGCCAGCAGTTTGTTACCGGGGGTCACCTACGAGCAGTACGTC. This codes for CASSLLPGVTYEQYV.

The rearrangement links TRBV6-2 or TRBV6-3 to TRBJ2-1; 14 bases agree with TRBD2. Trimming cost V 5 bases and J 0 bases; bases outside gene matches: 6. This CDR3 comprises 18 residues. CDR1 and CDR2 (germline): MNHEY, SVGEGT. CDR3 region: CASSRTSGGYPSYNEQFF. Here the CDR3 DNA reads TGTGCCAGCAGTCGGACTAGCGGGGGGTACCCCTCCTACAATGAGCAGTTCTTC.

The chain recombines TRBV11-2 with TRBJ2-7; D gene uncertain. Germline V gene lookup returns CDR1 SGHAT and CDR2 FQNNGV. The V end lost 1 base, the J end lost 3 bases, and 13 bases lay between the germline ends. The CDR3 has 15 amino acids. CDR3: CASSLAPSGSYEQYV. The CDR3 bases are TGTGCCAGCAGCTTAGCCCCCTCTGGCAGCTACGAGCAGTACGTC.

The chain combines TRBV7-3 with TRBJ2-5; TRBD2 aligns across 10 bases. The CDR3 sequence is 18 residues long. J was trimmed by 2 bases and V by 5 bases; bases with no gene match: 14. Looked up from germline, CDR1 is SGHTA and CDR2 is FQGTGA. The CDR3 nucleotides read TGTGCCAGCAGCCCTGAAGAGCGGGGGGGCCCTACTCAAGAGACCCAGTACTTC. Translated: CASSPEERGGPTQETQYF.